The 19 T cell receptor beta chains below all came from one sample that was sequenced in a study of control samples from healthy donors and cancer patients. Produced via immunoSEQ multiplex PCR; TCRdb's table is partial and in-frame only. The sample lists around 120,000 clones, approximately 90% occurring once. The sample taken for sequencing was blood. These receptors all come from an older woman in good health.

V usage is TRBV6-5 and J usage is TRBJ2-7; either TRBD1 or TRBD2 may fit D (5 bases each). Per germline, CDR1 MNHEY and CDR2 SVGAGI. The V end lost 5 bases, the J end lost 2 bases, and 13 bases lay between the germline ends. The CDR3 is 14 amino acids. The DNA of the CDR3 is TGTGCCAGCAGTCGGGACGGCCGCACCTACGAGCAGTACTTC. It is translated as CASSRDGRTYEQYF.

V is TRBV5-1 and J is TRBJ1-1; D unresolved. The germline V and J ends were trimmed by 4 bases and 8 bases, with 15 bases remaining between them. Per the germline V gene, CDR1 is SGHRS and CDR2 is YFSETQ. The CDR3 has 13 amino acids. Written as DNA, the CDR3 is TGCGCCAGCAGCAGGACCGGCTCGGTCGAAGCTTTCTTT. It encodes CASSRTGSVEAFF.

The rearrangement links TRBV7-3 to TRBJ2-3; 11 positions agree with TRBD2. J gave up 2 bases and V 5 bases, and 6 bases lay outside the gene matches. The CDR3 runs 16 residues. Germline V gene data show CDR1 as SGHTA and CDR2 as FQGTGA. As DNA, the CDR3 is TGTGCCAGCAGCCCCCGACTAGCGGGGCCCACAGATACGCAGTATTTT. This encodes CASSPRLAGPTDTQYF. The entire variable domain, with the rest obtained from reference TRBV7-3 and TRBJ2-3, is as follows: GAGVSQTPSNKVTEKGKYVELRCDPISGHTALYWYRQSLGQGPEFLIYFQGTGAADDSGLPNDRFFAVRPEGSVSTLKIQRTERGDSAVYLCASSPRLAGPTDTQYFGPGTRLTVL.

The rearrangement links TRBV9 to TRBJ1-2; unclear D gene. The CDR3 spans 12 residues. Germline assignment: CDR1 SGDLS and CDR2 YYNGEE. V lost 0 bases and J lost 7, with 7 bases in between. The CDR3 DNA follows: TGTGCCAGCAGCGTAGAGTACGGTGGCTACACCTTC. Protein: CASSVEYGGYTF.

For the CDR3, the DNA is TGTGCCACCAGCAGGTCTCCGGGACAGGGACGTTTCTATGGCTACACCTTC. Protein: CATSRSPGQGRFYGYTF. This chain links TRBV15 with TRBJ1-2; 9 nucleotides agree with TRBD1. Germline values: CDR1 LNHNV, CDR2 YYDKDF (reference sequence). This CDR3 spans 17 amino acids. V lost 3 bases, J lost 4 bases, and 12 bases stayed unmatched.

The CDR3 region has the DNA TGTGCCAGCAGCTTAACAGACAGGGCTTGGGGAAACACCATATATTTT. It translates to CASSLTDRAWGNTIYF. The chain joins TRBV13 to TRBJ1-3; 7 bases are a match to TRBD1. Germline CDR1 PRHDT, CDR2 FYEKMQ (reference sequence). The CDR3 is 16 residues long. V was pared by 2 bases and J by 4 bases, with 8 bases of the junction left unmatched.

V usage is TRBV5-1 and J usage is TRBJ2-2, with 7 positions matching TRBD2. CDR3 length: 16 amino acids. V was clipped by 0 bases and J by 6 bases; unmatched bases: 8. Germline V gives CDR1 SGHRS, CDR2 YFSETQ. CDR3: CASSLGAGGSSGELFF. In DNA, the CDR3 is TGCGCCAGCAGCTTGGGGGCCGGGGGGAGTTCCGGGGAGCTGTTTTTT.

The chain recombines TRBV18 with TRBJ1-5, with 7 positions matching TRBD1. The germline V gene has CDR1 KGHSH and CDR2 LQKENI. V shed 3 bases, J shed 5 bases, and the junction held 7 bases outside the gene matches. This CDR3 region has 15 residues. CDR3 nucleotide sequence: TGTGCCAGCTCACCTCAGGGGGTTAGAGATCAGCCCCAGCATTTT. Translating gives CASSPQGVRDQPQHF. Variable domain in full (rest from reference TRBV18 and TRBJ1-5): NAGVMQNPRHLVRRRGQEARLRCSPMKGHSHVYWYRQLPEEGLKFMVYLQKENIIDESGMPKERFSAEFPKEGPSILRIQQVVRGDSAAYFCASSPQGVRDQPQHFGDGTRLSIL.

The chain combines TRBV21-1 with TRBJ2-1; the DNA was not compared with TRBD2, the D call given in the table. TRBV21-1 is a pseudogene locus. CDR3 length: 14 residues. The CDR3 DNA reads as TGTGCCAGCATGTTCAGACTAGAAAACAATGAGCAGTTCTTC. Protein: CASMFRLENNEQFF.

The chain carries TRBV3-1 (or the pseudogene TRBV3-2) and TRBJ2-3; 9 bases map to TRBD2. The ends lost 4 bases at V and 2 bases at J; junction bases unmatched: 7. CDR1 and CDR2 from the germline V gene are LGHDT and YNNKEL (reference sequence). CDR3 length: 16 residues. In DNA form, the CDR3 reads TGTGCCAGCAGCCCGCTGGCGGGGGGGAACACAGATACGCAGTATTTT. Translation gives CASSPLAGGNTDTQYF.

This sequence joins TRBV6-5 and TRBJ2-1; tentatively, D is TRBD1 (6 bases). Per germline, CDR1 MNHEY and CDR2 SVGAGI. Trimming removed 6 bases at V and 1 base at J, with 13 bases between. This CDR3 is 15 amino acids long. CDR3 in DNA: TGTGCCAGCAGCTCGAGGACAGAGTCCTACAATGAGCAGTTCTTC. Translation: CASSSRTESYNEQFF.

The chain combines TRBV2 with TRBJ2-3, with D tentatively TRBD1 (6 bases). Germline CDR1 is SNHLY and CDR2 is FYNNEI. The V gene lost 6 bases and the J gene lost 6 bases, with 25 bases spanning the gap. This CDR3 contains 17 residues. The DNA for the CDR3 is TGTGCCAGCAGCCTTCGATTACAGGGTCCACAGTGGGATACGCAGTATTTT. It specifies CASSLRLQGPQWDTQYF.

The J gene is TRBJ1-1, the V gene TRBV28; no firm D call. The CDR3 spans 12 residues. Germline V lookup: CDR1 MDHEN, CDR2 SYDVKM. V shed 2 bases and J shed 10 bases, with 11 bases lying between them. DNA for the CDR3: TGTGCCAGCAGTTTACCTGCGCATAGAGCTTTCTTT. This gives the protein CASSLPAHRAFF.

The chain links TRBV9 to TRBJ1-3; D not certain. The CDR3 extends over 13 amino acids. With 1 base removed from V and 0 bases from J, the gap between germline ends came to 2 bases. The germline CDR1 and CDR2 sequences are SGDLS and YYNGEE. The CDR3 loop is CASSVSSGNTIYF. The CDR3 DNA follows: TGTGCCAGCAGCGTAAGCTCTGGAAACACCATATATTTT.

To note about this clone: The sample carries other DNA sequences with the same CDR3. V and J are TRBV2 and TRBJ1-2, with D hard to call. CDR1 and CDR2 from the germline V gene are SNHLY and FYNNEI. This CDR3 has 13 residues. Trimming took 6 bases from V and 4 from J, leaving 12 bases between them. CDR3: CASSDDGSYGYTF. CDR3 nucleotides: TGTGCCAGCAGCGACGACGGTTCCTATGGCTACACCTTC.

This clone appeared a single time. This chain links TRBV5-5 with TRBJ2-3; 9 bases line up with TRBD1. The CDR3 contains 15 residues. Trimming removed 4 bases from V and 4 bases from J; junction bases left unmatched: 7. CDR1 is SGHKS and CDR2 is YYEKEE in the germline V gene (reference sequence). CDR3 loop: CASSPGQGGPDTQYF. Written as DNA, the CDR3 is TGTGCCAGCAGCCCGGGACAGGGAGGGCCAGATACGCAGTATTTT.

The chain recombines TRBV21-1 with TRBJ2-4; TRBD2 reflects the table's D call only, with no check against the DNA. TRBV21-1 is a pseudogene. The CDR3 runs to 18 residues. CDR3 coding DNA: TGTGCCAGCAGCCCCACCCGGGGGGTTCTCCTAGACAAAAACATTCAGTACTTC. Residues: CASSPTRGVLLDKNIQYF.

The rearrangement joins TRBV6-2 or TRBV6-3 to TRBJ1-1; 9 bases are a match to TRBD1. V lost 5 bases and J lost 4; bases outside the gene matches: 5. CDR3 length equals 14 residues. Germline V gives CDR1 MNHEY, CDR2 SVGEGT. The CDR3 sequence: CASSRDRVFTEAFF. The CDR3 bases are TGTGCCAGCAGTCGGGACAGGGTCTTCACTGAAGCTTTCTTT.

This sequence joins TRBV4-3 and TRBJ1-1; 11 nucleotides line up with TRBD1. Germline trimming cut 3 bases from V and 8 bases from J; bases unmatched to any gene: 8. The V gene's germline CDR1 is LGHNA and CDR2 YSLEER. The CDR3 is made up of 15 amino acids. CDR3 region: CASSHLRTGGGEAFF. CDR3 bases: TGCGCCAGCAGCCACCTTAGGACAGGGGGCGGCGAAGCTTTCTTT.